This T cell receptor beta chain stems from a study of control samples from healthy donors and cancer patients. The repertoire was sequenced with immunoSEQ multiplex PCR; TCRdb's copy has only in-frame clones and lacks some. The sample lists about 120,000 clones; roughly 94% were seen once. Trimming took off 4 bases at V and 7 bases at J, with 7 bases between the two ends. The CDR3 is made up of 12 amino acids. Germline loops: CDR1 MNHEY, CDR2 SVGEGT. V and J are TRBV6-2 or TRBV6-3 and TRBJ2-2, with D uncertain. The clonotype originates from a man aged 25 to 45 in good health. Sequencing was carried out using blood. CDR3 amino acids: CASSLGVGELFF. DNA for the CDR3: TGTGCCAGCAGTTTGGGTGTCGGGGAGCTGTTTTTT.